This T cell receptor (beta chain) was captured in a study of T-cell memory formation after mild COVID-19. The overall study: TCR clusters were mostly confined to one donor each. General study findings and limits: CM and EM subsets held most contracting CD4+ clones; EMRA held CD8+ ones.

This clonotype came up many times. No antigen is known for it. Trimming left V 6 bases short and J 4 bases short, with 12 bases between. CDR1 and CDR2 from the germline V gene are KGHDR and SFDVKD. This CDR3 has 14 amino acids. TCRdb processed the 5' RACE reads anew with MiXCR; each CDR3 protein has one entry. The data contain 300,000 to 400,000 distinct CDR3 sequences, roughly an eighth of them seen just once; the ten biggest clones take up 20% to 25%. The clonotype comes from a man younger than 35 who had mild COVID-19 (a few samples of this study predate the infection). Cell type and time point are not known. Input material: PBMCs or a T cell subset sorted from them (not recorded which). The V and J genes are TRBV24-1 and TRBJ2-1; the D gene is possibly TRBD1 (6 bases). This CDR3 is CATSSAGVYNEQFF. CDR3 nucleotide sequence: TGTGCCACCAGTTCGGCAGGGGTTTACAATGAGCAGTTCTTC.